This entry features one TCR beta chain sequence. This PCR relied on a set of 60 Vbeta primers and 13 Jbeta primers. The protocol was immunoSEQ multiplex PCR, while the TCRdb copy is restricted to in-frame clones and leaves out a portion. The repertoire has 180,000 or so clones, 82% of them found once; the top ten carry approximately 1.5%. The CDR3 totals 13 residues. From germline, CDR1 is LNHDA and CDR2 SQIVND (reference sequence). The germline V and J ends were trimmed by 3 bases and 4 bases, with 10 bases remaining between them. The data belong to a study of cytomegalovirus exposure and HLA in healthy donors.

The chain uses TRBV19 and TRBJ2-7; unclear D gene. The receptor comes from a male donor in good health and CMV-seronegative. Sequencing was carried out using PBMCs. The CDR3 DNA follows: TGTGCCAGTAGTATTACAGCCGGTTACGAGCAGTACTTC. Protein sequence: CASSITAGYEQYF.